Only a few counts were recorded for the clone carrying this T cell receptor beta chain. The sample originates from a study of chemoradiotherapy in HPV16-positive cancers. Assay: immunoSEQ multiplex PCR; the TCRdb copy retains only in-frame clones and omits some. The table shows over 30,000 clones, with over 75% occurring only once. V lost 5 bases and J lost 6; bases outside the gene matches: 8. The CDR3 has 15 amino acids. Germline V gene lookup returns CDR1 SGHAT and CDR2 FQNNGV. V usage is TRBV11-2 and J usage is TRBJ2-2, with 8 positions matching TRBD2. Sequenced material: blood, taken from a patient who underwent chemoradiotherapy. The source is a human donor with HPV-associated anogenital cancer. Written as DNA, the CDR3 is TGTGCCAGCAGCCGCGGACTAGCTCAGGCCGGGGAGCTGTTTTTT. Amino acids: CASSRGLAQAGELFF.